This T cell receptor (beta chain) was sequenced for a study of chemoradiotherapy in HPV16-positive cancers. Looking at the study overall: Two HPV16-positive patients' cells yielded candidate HPV-specific clones and common motifs. Regarding the study as a whole: Candidate HPV-specific clones and E7-related TCR motifs grew in tumor during treatment.

Looked up from germline, CDR1 is KGHSH and CDR2 is LQKENI. V was trimmed by 3 bases and J by 4 bases, leaving 6 bases between them. The CDR3 totals 13 residues. Samples were taken several times over chemoradiotherapy. Some clones are missing from TCRdb's copy, which holds only in-frame ones; the method was immunoSEQ multiplex PCR. The repertoire consists of over 5,000 clones, with roughly 86% occurring once and the leading ten covering about 2.1%. Concerning this clone itself: Its antigen is as yet unknown.

The chain links TRBV18 to TRBJ1-4, with unresolved D. The TCR sequence derives from a human donor with HPV-associated anogenital cancer. Material: tumor tissue, obtained from a patient who underwent chemoradiotherapy. The CDR3 loop reads CASSPQDNEKLFF. The DNA for the CDR3 is TGTGCCAGCTCACCCCAGGATAATGAAAAACTGTTTTTT.